This T cell receptor beta chain was observed in a study of T cells in Graves' hyperthyroidism and ophthalmopathy. Lactation, pregnancy, other autoimmune disease or uncontrolled infection excluded patients. The source material, RNA transcripts, was used to amplify TCR beta CDR3 regions. TCR CDR3 regions were first amplified by RT-PCR with HTBI primers. TCRdb re-called the multiplex PCR reads with MiXCR, one entry per CDR3 protein. Found here are 550,000 to 600,000 distinct CDR3 sequences, over 15% of them singletons; the top ten hold about 18%. Notes on the study in general: Using 13 V-J features, a model discriminated ophthalmopathy from stable hyperthyroidism.

This clonotype came up a few times. Its antigen remains unidentified. Sequencing was performed on blood. The sequence derives from a young woman with Graves' hyperthyroidism.

In nucleotides, the CDR3 is TGTGCCAGCAGCCTTGAGCGGGGGGTATACAATGAGCAGTTCTTC. Translated: CASSLERGVYNEQFF. The chain has TRBV7-2 and TRBJ2-1; 9 bases are a match to TRBD2. V lost 5 bases to trimming and J lost 4 bases; unmatched junction nucleotides: 6. Germline V gene data show CDR1 as SGHTA and CDR2 as FQGNSA. The CDR3 consists of 15 residues.